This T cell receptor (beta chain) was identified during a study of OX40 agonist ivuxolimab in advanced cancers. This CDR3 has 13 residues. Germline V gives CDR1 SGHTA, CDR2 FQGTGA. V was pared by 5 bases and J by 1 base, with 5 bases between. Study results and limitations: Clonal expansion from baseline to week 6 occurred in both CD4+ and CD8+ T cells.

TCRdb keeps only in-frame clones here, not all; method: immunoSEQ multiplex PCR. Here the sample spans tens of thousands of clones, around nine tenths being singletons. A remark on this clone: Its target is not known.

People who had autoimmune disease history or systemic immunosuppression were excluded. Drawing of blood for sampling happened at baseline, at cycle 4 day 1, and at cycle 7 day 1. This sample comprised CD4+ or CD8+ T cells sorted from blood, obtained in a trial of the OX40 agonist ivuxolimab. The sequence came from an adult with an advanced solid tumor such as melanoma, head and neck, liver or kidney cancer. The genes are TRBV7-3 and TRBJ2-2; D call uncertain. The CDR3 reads CASSTGNTGELFF. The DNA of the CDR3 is TGTGCCAGCAGCACCGGGAACACCGGGGAGCTGTTTTTT.